Following are 18 T cell receptor beta chains from one sample sequenced in a study of blood T cell repertoires in COVID-19. Produced via immunoSEQ multiplex PCR; TCRdb's table is partial and in-frame only. The sample holds some 40,000 clones, 90% to 95% seen once. Source material: peripheral blood. The receptors were sampled from a man aged 50 to 60 with active COVID-19.

As to this clone: The DNA is omitted, as the CDR3 cannot be located on it reliably, and the CDR3 follows TCRdb's listing. The chain joins TRBV12-3 or TRBV12-4 to TRBJ1-2; TRBD1, as called in the table, went unchecked against the DNA. The CDR3 extends over 12 residues, inclusive of both ends. This chain's CDR3 is CASSFGQGAHTF.

V gene TRBV27 combines with J gene TRBJ2-2, with TRBD1 identical over 7 bases. CDR1 MNHEY and CDR2 SMNVEV come from the germline V gene (reference sequence). The J segment lost 6 bases and the V segment lost 6 bases, leaving 13 bases of the junction unmatched. CDR3 size: 16 residues. The CDR3 DNA sequence: TGTGCCAGCAGCCCGTTCGGGACAGTGGATGCCGGGGAGCTGTTTTTT. This encodes CASSPFGTVDAGELFF.

V and J are TRBV5-8 and TRBJ2-4; 7 bases are shared with TRBD1. The length of the CDR3 is 12 residues. Germline V lookup: CDR1 SGHTS, CDR2 YDEGEE. V lost 6 bases, J lost 8 bases, and 5 bases stayed unmatched. CDR3 nucleotides: TGTGCCAGCACCCGACAGGGAGACATTCAGTACTTC. Its translation is CASTRQGDIQYF. Together with reference TRBV5-8 and TRBJ2-4, the CDR3 gives the full variable domain: EAGVTQSPTHLIKTRGQQATLRCSPISGHTSVYWYQQALGLGLQFLLWYDEGEERNRGNFPPRFSGRQFPNYSSELNVNALELEDSALYLCASTRQGDIQYFGAGTRLSVL.

The CDR3 coding sequence is TGTGCCAGCAGTGAAGCGGGGACAGGGTCTGACACCTTC. It encodes CASSEAGTGSDTF. The chain combines TRBV6-1 with TRBJ1-2, with 9 bases that match TRBD1. Unmatched junction bases numbered 5, after V lost 0 bases and J lost 12 bases. Looked up from germline, CDR1 is MNHNS and CDR2 is SASEGT. This CDR3 contains 13 residues.

V and J are TRBV6-6 and TRBJ1-1, with 7 nucleotides matching TRBD1. CDR3 length equals 12 residues. With V trimmed by 5 bases and J by 8 bases, 5 bases remained unmatched. From germline, CDR1 is MNHNY and CDR2 SVGAGI (reference sequence). The CDR3 DNA reads as TGTGCCAGCAGTGGGACAGTGAGAGAAGCTTTCTTT. Its protein is CASSGTVREAFF.

The rearrangement links TRBV2 to TRBJ2-7, with D possibly being TRBD2 (6 bases). This CDR3 has 14 residues. Per germline, CDR1 SNHLY and CDR2 FYNNEI. The V end lost 2 bases, the J end lost 3 bases, and 11 bases lay between the germline ends. In nucleotides, the CDR3 is TGTGCCAGCAGTGAACAGGAGGGTGGCTACGAGCAGTACTTC. It specifies CASSEQEGGYEQYF.

In its sample, this clone was seen once. The rearrangement uses TRBV19 and TRBJ2-1; TRBD1 matches 9 bases. The CDR3 sequence is 14 residues long. V dropped 11 bases and J dropped 4; count of bases not matched to a gene: 9. Germline CDR1 reads LNHDA; CDR2 reads SQIVND (reference sequence). The CDR3: CASTDRGLYNEQFF. CDR3 nucleotide sequence: TGTGCCTCCACGGACAGGGGCCTATACAATGAGCAGTTCTTC.

The V call is TRBV10-1, the J call TRBJ1-1, with TRBD1 matching 9 bases. J gave up 4 bases and V 2 bases, and 5 bases lay outside the gene matches. CDR1 and CDR2 (germline): WNHNN, SYGVQD (reference sequence). This CDR3 is built from 15 residues. In nucleotides, the CDR3 is TGCGCCAGCAGTGAGCATGGACAGGGGTCCACTGAAGCTTTCTTT. Amino acids: CASSEHGQGSTEAFF.

As DNA, the CDR3 is TGTGCCAGCAGCCCACCTAGCGGGGGGCCCACAGATACGCAGTATTTT. Its protein product is CASSPPSGGPTDTQYF. The chain combines TRBV5-4 with TRBJ2-3; TRBD2 agrees at 11 bases. In germline, CDR1 is SGHNT, CDR2 YYREEE (reference sequence). The length of the CDR3 is 16 residues. The ends lost 4 bases at V and 2 bases at J; junction bases unmatched: 6.

This clone was seen only once. The chain recombines TRBV5-4 with TRBJ1-3; no firm D call. V was cut by 1 base and J by 4 bases, with 6 bases left in between. The CDR3 runs 13 residues. CDR1 and CDR2 from the germline V gene are SGHNT and YYREEE (reference sequence). The CDR3 loop reads CASSLRSGNTIYF. Written as DNA, the CDR3 is TGTGCCAGCAGCTTGCGGAGCGGAAACACCATATATTTT.

The V call is TRBV11-2, the J call TRBJ2-7, with TRBD1 matching over 8 bases. Germline values: CDR1 SGHAT, CDR2 FQNNGV. J gave up 3 bases and V 4 bases, and 5 bases lay outside the gene matches. This CDR3 has 14 residues. CDR3 loop: CASSSGTGRYEQYF. The CDR3 coding sequence is TGTGCCAGCAGCTCCGGGACAGGCCGCTACGAGCAGTACTTC.

This clone was counted once. The chain carries TRBV6-5 and TRBJ2-3, with 12 bases that match TRBD2. Germline V lookup: CDR1 MNHEY, CDR2 SVGAGI. V dropped 6 bases and J dropped 4; count of bases not matched to a gene: 5. The length of the CDR3 is 15 residues. The CDR3 DNA follows: TGTGCCAGCAGCCCGGGACTAGCGGGCCCAGATACGCAGTATTTT. Its protein product is CASSPGLAGPDTQYF.

The gene calls are TRBV19 and TRBJ1-4; 10 positions match TRBD1. CDR1 and CDR2 from the germline V gene are LNHDA and SQIVND (reference sequence). The CDR3 totals 18 residues. The V segment lost 4 bases and the J segment 3 bases; nucleotides outside the gene matches: 11. The CDR3 DNA is TGTGCCAGTAGTACCTCCGGGACAGGGGACGGTGCTAATGAAAAACTGTTTTTT. This codes for CASSTSGTGDGANEKLFF.

This clone was recorded once. The V and J genes are TRBV12-3 or TRBV12-4 and TRBJ1-1; 8 positions agree with TRBD1. Trimming at V came to 2 bases and at J to 13 bases, leaving 9 bases not matched to a gene. This CDR3 has 13 residues. CDR3 DNA: TGTGCCAGCAGTTTACAGTCAGGGGGCAGAAATTTCTTT. Translation gives CASSLQSGGRNFF.

This clone was seen once. The chain carries TRBV6-5 and TRBJ2-7; TRBD1 matches at 7 bases. Germline-derived CDR1 and CDR2 are MNHEY and SVGAGI. The trim removed 6 bases at V and 0 bases at J, leaving 8 bases unmatched. The CDR3 totals 15 residues. This chain's CDR3 is CASSPRQGSSYEQYF. DNA for the CDR3: TGTGCCAGCAGCCCCCGACAGGGTTCCTCCTACGAGCAGTACTTC.

The chain recombines TRBV7-2 with TRBJ2-1, with 13 bases that match TRBD2. The CDR3 spans 14 residues. Germline trimming cut 4 bases from V and 6 bases from J; bases unmatched to any gene: 0. Germline CDR1 and CDR2: SGHTA and FQGNSA. CDR3 in amino acids: CASSWTSGGNEQFF. The CDR3 DNA sequence: TGTGCCAGCAGCTGGACTAGCGGGGGCAATGAGCAGTTCTTC.

The rearrangement joins TRBV29-1 to TRBJ2-5, with 7 bases identical to TRBD2. Germline V gene sequence: CDR1 SQVTM, CDR2 ANQGSEA. The trim removed 1 base at V and 4 bases at J, leaving 6 bases unmatched. The CDR3 covers 14 residues. CDR3 coding DNA: TGCAGCGTTGAAGGGTCGCGGGGGTCAGAGACCCAGTACTTC. Translation: CSVEGSRGSETQYF.

The table lists this clone with a few counts. The genes are TRBV30 and TRBJ2-2; a weak D match, TRBD2 (6 bases). Per the germline V gene, CDR1 is GTSNPN and CDR2 is SVGIG (reference sequence). The V end was cut by 0 bases, the J end by 3 bases, with 11 bases between. The CDR3 sequence is 15 residues long. The CDR3 here is CAWSVLSGDTGELFF. The CDR3 DNA is TGTGCCTGGAGTGTACTTTCGGGGGACACCGGGGAGCTGTTTTTT.